This T cell receptor (beta chain) was sequenced for a study of beta chain features in type 1 diabetes. The authors sorted CD4+ naive, central memory, regulatory and stem cell-like memory cells via CD45RO/CCR7/CD25/CD127/CD95/CD27. Populations isolated by sorting all had purity greater than 95%. Whole-study results and caveats: PCR might show a preference for shorter templates, equally across patients and controls. TCRB CDR3s were moderately but significantly shorter in Type 1 diabetes patients in all four CD4+ subsets. Over-representation of high TCR-expressing cells was a possible consequence of cDNA sequencing.

As regards this clone: Its antigen is still unknown.

Per germline, CDR1 MNHEY and CDR2 SMNVEV (reference sequence). This CDR3 region has 14 residues. The ends were cut back, 2 bases at V and 7 bases at J, with 12 bases in the middle. cDNA synthesis used the whole RNA isolate, giving expressed TCRB sequences. The protocol was immunoSEQ multiplex PCR, while the TCRdb copy is restricted to in-frame clones and leaves out a portion. The table includes roughly 340,000 clones, around 12% detected once. The chain couples TRBV27 to TRBJ1-5; a weak D match, TRBD1 (5 bases). Input material: naive CD4+ T cells from blood. This clonotype originated in a woman younger than 30 with type 1 diabetes. CDR3 DNA sequence: TGTGCCAGCAGTTTACCCAGGGTTTGGCAGCCCCAGCATTTT. This translates into CASSLPRVWQPQHF.